This passage covers 28 T cell receptor beta chains from one sample sequenced in a study of blood T cell repertoires in COVID-19. Sequencing was performed with immunoSEQ multiplex PCR; in TCRdb, only in-frame clones are kept and a portion is missing. The data contain around 140,000 clones, 85% to 90% of them singletons. Material: peripheral blood. The receptors shown here come from a man aged 45-60 years with active COVID-19.

This chain joins TRBV19 and TRBJ2-3; 7 nucleotides agree with TRBD1. Germline CDR1 LNHDA, CDR2 SQIVND (reference sequence). The trim removed 8 bases at V and 3 bases at J, leaving 5 bases unmatched. The length of the CDR3 is 13 residues. The CDR3 protein is CASGPTGTDTQYF. Here the CDR3 DNA reads TGTGCCAGTGGCCCGACAGGGACAGATACGCAGTATTTT. Supplemented by reference TRBV19 and TRBJ2-3, the full variable domain reads DGGITQSPKYLFRKEGQNVTLSCEQNLNHDAMYWYRQDPGQGLRLIYYSQIVNDFQKGDIAEGYSVSREKKESFPLTVTSAQKNPTAFYLCASGPTGTDTQYFGPGTRLTVL.

This sequence joins TRBV30 and TRBJ2-3, with TRBD2 as a possible D gene (5 bases). This CDR3 is built from 15 residues. Germline CDR1 and CDR2: GTSNPN and SVGIG (reference sequence). The germline V and J ends were trimmed by 2 bases and 0 bases, with 12 bases remaining between them. CDR3 in DNA: TGTGCCTGGAGTCCCGGACTGGGAAGCACAGATACGCAGTATTTT. It is translated as CAWSPGLGSTDTQYF.

The rearrangement links TRBV2 to TRBJ2-2; TRBD1 is a possible D gene (8 bases). The ends were cut back, 2 bases at V and 5 bases at J, with 21 bases in the middle. This CDR3 spans 18 amino acids. Germline V lookup: CDR1 SNHLY, CDR2 FYNNEI. The CDR3 region has the DNA TGTGCCAGCAGTGAAAGGGGACAGGAAGCGGGGACAACCGGGGAGCTGTTTTTT. It is translated as CASSERGQEAGTTGELFF. Variable domain in full (rest from reference TRBV2 and TRBJ2-2): EPEVTQTPSHQVTQMGQEVILRCVPISNHLYFYWYRQILGQKVEFLVSFYNNEISEKSEIFDDQFSVERPDGSNFTLKIRSTKLEDSAMYFCASSERGQEAGTTGELFFGEGSRLTVL.

The genes are TRBV19 and TRBJ1-2; 9 bases match TRBD1. The CDR3 sequence is 14 residues long. V lost 3 bases, J lost 4 bases, and 3 bases stayed unmatched. Germline CDR1 and CDR2: LNHDA and SQIVND (reference sequence). The CDR3 reads CASSIDRGTYGYTF. As DNA, the CDR3 is TGTGCCAGTAGTATCGACAGGGGGACCTATGGCTACACCTTC.

The chain links TRBV7-9 to TRBJ2-3; TRBD2 agrees at 15 bases. The germline V gene encodes CDR1 SEHNR and CDR2 FQNEAQ (reference sequence). This CDR3 comprises 16 residues. Trimming removed 3 bases from V and 6 bases from J; junction bases left unmatched: 4. Here the CDR3 reads CASSLGLAGGSDTQYF. The CDR3 DNA sequence: TGTGCCAGCAGCTTGGGACTAGCGGGGGGATCGGATACGCAGTATTTT. The full variable domain, with the rest looked up from reference TRBV7-9 and TRBJ2-3, is DTGVSQNPRHKITKRGQNVTFRCDPISEHNRLYWYRQTLGQGPEFLTYFQNEAQLEKSRLLSDRFSAERPKGSFSTLEIQRTEQGDSAMYLCASSLGLAGGSDTQYFGPGTRLTVL.

There are a few counts of this clone. The chain joins TRBV7-8 to TRBJ1-5; no reliable D call. The CDR3 totals 16 residues. Trimming took off 1 base at V and 3 bases at J, with 13 bases between the two ends. Germline loops: CDR1 SGHVS, CDR2 FQNEAQ. CDR3: CASSLGVPRYNQPQHF. The CDR3, as DNA: TGTGCCAGCAGCTTAGGGGTGCCCAGGTACAATCAGCCCCAGCATTTT. The full variable domain, completed using reference TRBV7-8 and TRBJ1-5, is GAGVSQSPRYKVAKRGQDVALRCDPISGHVSLFWYQQALGQGPEFLTYFQNEAQLDKSGLPSDRFFAERPEGSVSTLKIQRTQQEDSAVYLCASSLGVPRYNQPQHFGDGTRLSIL.

This chain joins TRBV19 and TRBJ2-1; weak D call: TRBD1 (6 bases). Germline loops: CDR1 LNHDA, CDR2 SQIVND (reference sequence). Trimming took off 3 bases at V and 6 bases at J, with 9 bases between the two ends. This CDR3 has 13 residues. CDR3 DNA: TGTGCCAGTAGTATGGGGGCCCGCAATGAGCAGTTCTTC. It encodes CASSMGARNEQFF.

The rearrangement uses TRBV9 and TRBJ1-6; D unclear. CDR3 length equals 14 residues. Germline CDR1 is SGDLS and CDR2 is YYNGEE. The V end lost 0 bases, the J end lost 9 bases, and 10 bases lay between the germline ends. The CDR3 is CASSVAGHPSPLHF. The CDR3 DNA reads TGTGCCAGCAGCGTAGCTGGGCACCCTTCACCCCTCCACTTT. Using reference TRBV9 and TRBJ1-6 for the parts outside the CDR3, the full variable domain is DSGVTQTPKHLITATGQRVTLRCSPRSGDLSVYWYQQSLDQGLQFLIQYYNGEERAKGNILERFSAQQFPDLHSELNLSSLELGDSALYFCASSVAGHPSPLHFGNGTRLTVT.

The chain is built from TRBV30 and TRBJ1-2; 9 positions match TRBD1. V lost 3 bases and J lost 8; bases outside the gene matches: 7. The CDR3 contains 13 residues. Per the germline V gene, CDR1 is GTSNPN and CDR2 is SVGIG (reference sequence). The CDR3 region is CAWSLQGARGYTF. CDR3 coding DNA: TGTGCCTGGAGCCTACAGGGGGCAAGAGGCTACACCTTC.

This clone came up a few times. This sequence joins TRBV5-4 and TRBJ2-2; D perhaps matches TRBD1 (7 bases). V lost 1 base and J 5 bases, leaving 12 bases between the germline ends. The CDR3 covers 15 residues. The germline V gene encodes CDR1 SGHNT and CDR2 YYREEE (reference sequence). This CDR3 is CASSLRQGGTGELFF. The CDR3 bases are TGTGCCAGCAGCTTGCGGCAGGGGGGTACCGGGGAGCTGTTTTTT.

The chain links TRBV2 to TRBJ1-1, with 10 bases lining up with TRBD1. This CDR3 has 15 amino acids. Germline loops: CDR1 SNHLY, CDR2 FYNNEI. The ends lost 6 bases at V and 4 bases at J; junction bases unmatched: 8. CDR3 protein: CASSPGTGASTEAFF. The CDR3 DNA sequence: TGTGCCAGCAGCCCTGGGACAGGGGCCAGCACTGAAGCTTTCTTT.

This chain joins TRBV2 and TRBJ1-1, with D possibly matching TRBD1 (6 bases). The CDR3 runs to 14 residues. From germline, CDR1 is SNHLY and CDR2 FYNNEI. The V end was cut by 8 bases, the J end by 1 base, with 14 bases between. The CDR3 loop is CASGQGQANTEAFF. The CDR3 DNA reads as TGTGCCAGCGGTCAGGGACAAGCGAACACTGAAGCTTTCTTT. Complete variable domain (other parts from reference TRBV2 and TRBJ1-1): EPEVTQTPSHQVTQMGQEVILRCVPISNHLYFYWYRQILGQKVEFLVSFYNNEISEKSEIFDDQFSVERPDGSNFTLKIRSTKLEDSAMYFCASGQGQANTEAFFGQGTRLTVV.

This sequence joins TRBV28 and TRBJ1-1; D remains unclear. The V gene lost 7 bases and the J gene lost 4 bases, with 4 bases spanning the gap. This CDR3 comprises 10 residues. CDR1 is MDHEN, CDR2 SYDVKM, per germline. The DNA for the CDR3 is TGTGCCAGCACCGGCACTGAAGCTTTCTTT. Translation: CASTGTEAFF.

The chain carries TRBV9 and TRBJ1-4; a possible D gene is TRBD1 (6 bases). The germline gives CDR1 SGDLS, CDR2 YYNGEE. The CDR3 has 16 residues. The ends were cut back, 4 bases at V and 4 bases at J, with 17 bases in the middle. Written as DNA, the CDR3 is TGTGCCAGCAGCTTGAACCCGACAGGCGGTAATGAAAAACTGTTTTTT. Translated: CASSLNPTGGNEKLFF.

This clone showed up just once. The chain links TRBV7-6 to TRBJ2-3; D unclear. V lost 1 base and J lost 4, with 6 bases in between. The CDR3 has 13 amino acids. In germline, CDR1 is SGHVS, CDR2 FNYEAQ. The DNA for the CDR3 is TGTGCCAGCAGCTTAGTGAGGTCAGATACGCAGTATTTT. This gives the protein CASSLVRSDTQYF.

J is TRBJ2-7 and V is TRBV6-5; possible D gene TRBD1, 6 bases. Germline V gene data show CDR1 as MNHEY and CDR2 as SVGAGI. The CDR3 runs 15 residues. V shed 0 bases and J shed 6 bases, with 15 bases lying between them. The CDR3 bases are TGTGCCAGCAGTTACTCGAGCCAGGGGCAGGGCGAGCAGTACTTC. Encoded protein: CASSYSSQGQGEQYF.

The chain combines TRBV30 with TRBJ1-2; D is undetermined. Germline V gene data show CDR1 as GTSNPN and CDR2 as SVGIG (reference sequence). Trimming removed 8 bases at V and 3 bases at J, with 19 bases between. This CDR3 is 14 amino acids long. CDR3 sequence (DNA): TGTGCCCACGAGGATACGGGTTTTTACTATGGCTACACCTTC. Protein sequence: CAHEDTGFYYGYTF.

The chain couples TRBV11-2 to TRBJ1-6; D is undetermined. Looked up from germline, CDR1 is SGHAT and CDR2 is FQNNGV. V was pared by 6 bases and J by 8 bases, with 5 bases between. This CDR3 region has 11 residues. CDR3 nucleotide sequence: TGTGCCAGCAGTCGTGATTCACCCCTCCACTTT. Translation gives CASSRDSPLHF.

This clone was counted a single time. V and J are TRBV13 and TRBJ1-5; D is undetermined. This CDR3 has 12 residues. Germline-derived CDR1 and CDR2 are PRHDT and FYEKMQ (reference sequence). The V and J ends lost 0 bases and 7 bases respectively, with 4 bases between them. The CDR3 here is CASSLGLQPQHF. In DNA form, the CDR3 reads TGTGCCAGCAGCTTAGGTTTACAGCCCCAGCATTTT.

This clone is a singleton in its sample. The rearrangement joins TRBV5-4 to TRBJ1-1; 10 bases match TRBD1. Unmatched junction bases numbered 10, after V lost 5 bases and J lost 0 bases. CDR1 and CDR2 (germline): SGHNT, YYREEE (reference sequence). CDR3 length equals 17 residues. The CDR3 reads CASSSRDRGSLNTEAFF. Here the CDR3 DNA reads TGTGCCAGCAGTTCCCGGGACAGGGGCTCTCTGAACACTGAAGCTTTCTTT.

The V and J genes are TRBV19 and TRBJ1-5, with 12 bases fitting TRBD1. V lost 2 bases to trimming and J lost 6 bases; unmatched junction nucleotides: 2. CDR3 length equals 15 residues. Germline V CDR1 and CDR2: LNHDA, SQIVND (reference sequence). The CDR3 loop reads CASSISGQGAQPQHF. The CDR3 DNA is TGTGCCAGTAGTATATCGGGACAGGGGGCTCAGCCCCAGCATTTT.

This chain links TRBV7-2 with TRBJ1-6, with unresolved D. The V gene lost 1 base and the J gene lost 9 bases, with 10 bases spanning the gap. The CDR3 consists of 14 residues. Germline values: CDR1 SGHTA, CDR2 FQGNSA. CDR3 nucleotides: TGTGCCAGCAGCTTAGGAGGGTACCGTTCACCCCTCCACTTT. As protein: CASSLGGYRSPLHF.

The gene calls are TRBV6-4 and TRBJ1-1; TRBD1 matches at 10 bases. With V trimmed by 6 bases and J by 10 bases, 8 bases remained unmatched. Germline CDR1 reads MRHNA; CDR2 reads SNTAGT. This CDR3 is 13 amino acids long. CDR3 in DNA: TGTGCCAGCAGACCCGGGACAGGGGTCCCAGCTTTCTTT. Amino acids: CASRPGTGVPAFF.

V and J are TRBV23-1 and TRBJ2-3; a possible D gene is TRBD1 (5 bases). TRBV23-1 is flagged as an ORF with uncertain function. CDR3 length equals 13 residues. CDR3 bases: TGCGCGAATGGACAAGGTCACACAGATACGCAGTATTTT. Its translation is CANGQGHTDTQYF.

The CDR3 loop is CASSGSPGGAPVYGYTF. In nucleotides, the CDR3 is TGTGCCAGCAGCGGTTCCCCAGGGGGCGCACCCGTTTATGGCTACACCTTC. This rearrangement joins TRBV5-5 to TRBJ1-2; TRBD1 matches at 8 bases. The CDR3 is made up of 17 amino acids. V was pared by 4 bases and J by 5 bases, with 16 bases of the junction left unmatched. The V gene's germline CDR1 is SGHKS and CDR2 YYEKEE (reference sequence). Looking up the rest from reference TRBV5-5 and TRBJ1-2 gives the full variable domain: DAGVTQSPTHLIKTRGQQVTLRCSPISGHKSVSWYQQVLGQGPQFIFQYYEKEERGRGNFPDRFSARQFPNYSSELNVNALLLGDSALYLCASSGSPGGAPVYGYTFGSGTRLTVV.

The V and J genes are TRBV29-1 and TRBJ1-5; D is unresolved. Germline V gene data show CDR1 as SQVTM and CDR2 as ANQGSEA. This CDR3 contains 12 residues. V shed 4 bases and J shed 9 bases, with 13 bases lying between them. The CDR3 DNA sequence: TGCAGCGTTGCGACCGGGGATCGGCCCCAGCATTTT. It is translated as CSVATGDRPQHF.

The CDR3 nucleotides read TGCGCCAGCAGCAACCGAGGACAGGGGGCGTACGAGCAGTACTTC. Protein product: CASSNRGQGAYEQYF. The V and J genes are TRBV5-1 and TRBJ2-7, with 11 bases that match TRBD1. The length of the CDR3 is 15 residues. Trimming removed 4 bases from V and 4 bases from J; junction bases left unmatched: 7. Germline V gene lookup returns CDR1 SGHRS and CDR2 YFSETQ. The full variable domain, in which reference TRBV5-1 and TRBJ2-7 provide the parts outside the CDR3, is KAGVTQTPRYLIKTRGQQVTLSCSPISGHRSVSWYQQTPGQGLQFLFEYFSETQRNKGNFPGRFSGRQFSNSRSEMNVSTLELGDSALYLCASSNRGQGAYEQYFGPGTRLTVT.

V is TRBV15 and J is TRBJ2-7; 12 nucleotides agree with TRBD2. This CDR3 comprises 17 residues. After removal of 3 bases from V and 3 bases from J, the junction contained 9 bases not matched to a gene. Germline loops: CDR1 LNHNV, CDR2 YYDKDF (reference sequence). CDR3: CATSRGGQGLAGYEQYF. The CDR3 DNA follows: TGTGCCACCAGCAGGGGGGGGCAGGGACTAGCGGGCTACGAGCAGTACTTC.